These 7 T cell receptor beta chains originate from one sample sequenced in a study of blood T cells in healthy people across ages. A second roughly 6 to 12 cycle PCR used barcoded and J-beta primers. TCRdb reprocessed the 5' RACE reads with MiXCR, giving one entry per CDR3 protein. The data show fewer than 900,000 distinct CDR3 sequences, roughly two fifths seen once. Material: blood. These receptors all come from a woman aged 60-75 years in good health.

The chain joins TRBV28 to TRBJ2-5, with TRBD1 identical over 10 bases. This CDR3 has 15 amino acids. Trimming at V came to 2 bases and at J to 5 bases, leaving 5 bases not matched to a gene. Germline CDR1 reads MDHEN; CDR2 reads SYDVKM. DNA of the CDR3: TGTGCCAGCAGTTTAGCCGGACAGGGGGAGGAGACCCAGTACTTC. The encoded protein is CASSLAGQGEETQYF.

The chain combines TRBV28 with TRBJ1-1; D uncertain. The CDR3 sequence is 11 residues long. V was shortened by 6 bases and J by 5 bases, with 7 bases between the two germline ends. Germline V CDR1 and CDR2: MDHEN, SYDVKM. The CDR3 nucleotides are TGTGCCAGCAGCCCTAGGACTGAAGCTTTCTTT. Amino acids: CASSPRTEAFF.

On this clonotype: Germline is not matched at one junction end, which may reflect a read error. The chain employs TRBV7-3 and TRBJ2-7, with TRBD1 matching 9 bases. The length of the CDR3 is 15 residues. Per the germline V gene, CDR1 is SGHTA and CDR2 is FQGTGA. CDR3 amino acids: CASSPGQGRGDEQYF. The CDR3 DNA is TGTGCCAGCAGCCCGGGACAGGGCAGAGGAGACGAGCAGTACTTT.

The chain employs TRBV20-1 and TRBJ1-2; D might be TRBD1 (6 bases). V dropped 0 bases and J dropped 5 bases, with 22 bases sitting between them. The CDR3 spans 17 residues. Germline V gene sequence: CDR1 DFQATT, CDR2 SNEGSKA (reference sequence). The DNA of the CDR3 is TGCAGTGCTAGAGATCTCAGGGGCGCAAAGTCGGGGTATGGCTACACCTTC. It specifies CSARDLRGAKSGYGYTF.

This CDR3 is CASSEGSGGLRYF. Written as DNA, the CDR3 is TGTGCCAGCAGTGAAGGGTCAGGGGGCCTTCGGTACTTC. The V gene is TRBV6-1, the J gene TRBJ2-4; 8 nucleotides align to TRBD1. V was clipped by 1 base and J by 15 bases; unmatched bases: 8. Germline CDR1 MNHNS, CDR2 SASEGT. The CDR3 length is 13 residues.

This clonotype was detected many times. CDR3 protein: CASRSGGNEQFF. For the CDR3, the DNA is TGTGCCAGCCGGTCAGGGGGCAATGAGCAGTTCTTC. The chain carries TRBV6-1 and TRBJ2-1; 7 bases match TRBD1. This CDR3 has 12 residues. Germline CDR1 MNHNS, CDR2 SASEGT. V gave up 8 bases and J gave up 6 bases; unmatched junction bases: 4.

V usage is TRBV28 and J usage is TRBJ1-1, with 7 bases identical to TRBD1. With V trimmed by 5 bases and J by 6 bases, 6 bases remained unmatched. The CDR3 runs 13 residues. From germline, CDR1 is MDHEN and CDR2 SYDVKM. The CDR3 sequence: CASSQGTESEAFF. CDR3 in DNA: TGTGCCAGCAGTCAGGGGACAGAGTCTGAAGCTTTCTTT.